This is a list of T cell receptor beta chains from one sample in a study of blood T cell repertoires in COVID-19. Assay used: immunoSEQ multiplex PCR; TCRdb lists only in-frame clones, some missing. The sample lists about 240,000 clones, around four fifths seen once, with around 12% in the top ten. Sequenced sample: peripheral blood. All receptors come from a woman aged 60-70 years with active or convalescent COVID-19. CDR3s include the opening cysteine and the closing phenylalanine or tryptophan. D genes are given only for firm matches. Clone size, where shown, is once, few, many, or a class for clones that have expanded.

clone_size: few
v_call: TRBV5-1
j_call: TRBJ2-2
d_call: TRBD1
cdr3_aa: CASSLEYRGLGGELFF
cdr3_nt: TGCGCCAGCAGCTTGGAGTACAGGGGGCTGGGCGGGGAGCTGTTTTTT

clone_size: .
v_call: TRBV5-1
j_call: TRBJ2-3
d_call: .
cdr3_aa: CASSLVGLVDSTDTQYF
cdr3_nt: TGCGCCAGCAGCTTGGTTGGACTGGTGGATAGCACAGATACGCAGTATTTT

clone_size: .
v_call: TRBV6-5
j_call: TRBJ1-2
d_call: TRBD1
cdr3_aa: CASSSDRGRGYTF
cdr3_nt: TGTGCCAGCAGTTCGGACAGGGGGCGTGGCTACACCTTC

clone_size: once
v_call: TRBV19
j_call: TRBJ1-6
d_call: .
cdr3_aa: CASSIKGTGNSPLHF
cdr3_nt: TGTGCCAGTAGTATAAAGGGGACTGGTAATTCACCCCTCCACTTT

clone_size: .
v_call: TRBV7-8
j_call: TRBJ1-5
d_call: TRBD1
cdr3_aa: CASSLGDSPNQPQHF
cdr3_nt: TGTGCCAGCAGCTTAGGGGACAGCCCTAATCAGCCCCAGCATTTT

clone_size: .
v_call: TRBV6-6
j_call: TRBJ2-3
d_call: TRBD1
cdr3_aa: CASTLGGGDTQYF
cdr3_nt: TGTGCCAGCACTCTAGGGGGCGGGGATACGCAGTATTTT

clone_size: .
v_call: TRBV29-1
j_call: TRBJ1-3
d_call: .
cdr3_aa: CSASQGHSGNTIYF
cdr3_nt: TGCAGCGCCTCCCAGGGACACTCTGGAAACACCATATATTTT

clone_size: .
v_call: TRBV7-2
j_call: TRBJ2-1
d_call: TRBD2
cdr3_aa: CASSLRSLAGHNEQFF
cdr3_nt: TGTGCCAGCAGCTTAAGGTCTCTAGCGGGGCACAATGAGCAGTTCTTC

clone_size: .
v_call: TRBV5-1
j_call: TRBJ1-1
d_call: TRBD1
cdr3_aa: CASSPNPGQTEAFF
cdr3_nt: TGCGCCAGCAGCCCGAATCCGGGACAGACTGAAGCTTTCTTT

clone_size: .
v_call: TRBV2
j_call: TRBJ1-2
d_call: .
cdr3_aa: CASSAGREGHGYTF
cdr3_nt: TGTGCCAGCAGTGCCGGCAGGGAAGGGCATGGCTACACCTTC

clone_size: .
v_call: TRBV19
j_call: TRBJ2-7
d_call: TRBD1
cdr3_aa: CASSIVGTGTYEQYF
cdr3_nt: TGTGCCAGTAGTATAGTTGGGACAGGAACCTACGAGCAGTACTTC

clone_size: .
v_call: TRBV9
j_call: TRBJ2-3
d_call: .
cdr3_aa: CASSERAGGFADTQYF
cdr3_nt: TGTGCCAGCAGTGAGAGAGCGGGCGGCTTTGCAGATACGCAGTATTTT

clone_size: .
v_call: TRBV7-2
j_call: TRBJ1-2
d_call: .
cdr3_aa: CASTPPGGRGYTF
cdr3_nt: TGTGCCAGCACCCCGCCGGGAGGTAGAGGCTACACCTTC

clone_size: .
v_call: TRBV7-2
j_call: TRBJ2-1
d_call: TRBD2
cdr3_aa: CASSSRLGLAGDNEQFF
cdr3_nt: TGTGCCAGCAGCTCCCGGCTGGGACTAGCGGGAGATAATGAGCAGTTCTTC

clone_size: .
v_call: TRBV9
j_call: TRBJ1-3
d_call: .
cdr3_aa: CASSVLTGSGNTIYF
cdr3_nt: TGTGCCAGCAGCGTCCTGACAGGCTCTGGAAACACCATATATTTT

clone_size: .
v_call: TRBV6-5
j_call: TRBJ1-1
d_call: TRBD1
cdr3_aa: CTSTRQGMNTEAFF
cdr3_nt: TGTACTTCTACTAGACAGGGCATGAACACTGAAGCTTTCTTT

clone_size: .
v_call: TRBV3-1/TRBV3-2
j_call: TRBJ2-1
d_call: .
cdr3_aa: CASSQDSRPKIF
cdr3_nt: TGTGCCAGCAGCCAAGATTCGCGGCCAAAAATCTTC

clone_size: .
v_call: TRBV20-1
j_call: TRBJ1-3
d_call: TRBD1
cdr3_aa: CSASSGTGPSSGNTIYF
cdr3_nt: TGCAGTGCTAGTTCCGGGACAGGGCCTTCCTCTGGAAACACCATATATTTT

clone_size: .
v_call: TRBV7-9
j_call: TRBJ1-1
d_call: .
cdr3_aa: CASSVRGRFAEAFF
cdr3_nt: TGTGCCAGCAGCGTCAGGGGTCGGTTCGCTGAAGCTTTCTTT

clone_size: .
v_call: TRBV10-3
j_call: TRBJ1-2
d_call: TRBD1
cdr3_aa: CATATEKGTAYTF
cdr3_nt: TGTGCCACCGCCACCGAAAAGGGGACAGCTTACACCTTC

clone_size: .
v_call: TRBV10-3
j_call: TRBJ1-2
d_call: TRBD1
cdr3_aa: CAIQQGAEYGYTF
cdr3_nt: TGTGCCATCCAACAGGGGGCAGAATATGGCTACACCTTC

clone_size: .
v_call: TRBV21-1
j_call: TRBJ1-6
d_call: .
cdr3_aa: CASPDSEYNINSPLHF
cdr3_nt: TGTGCCAGCCCCGACTCGGAATACAACATCAATTCACCCCTCCACTTT

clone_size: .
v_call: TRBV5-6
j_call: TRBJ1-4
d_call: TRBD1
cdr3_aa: CASSKRTGREKLFF
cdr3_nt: TGTGCCAGCAGCAAAAGGACAGGGCGTGAAAAACTGTTTTTT

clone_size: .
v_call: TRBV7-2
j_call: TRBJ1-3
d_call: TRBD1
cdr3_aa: CASSPGTGGAGNTIYF
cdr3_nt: TGTGCCAGCAGCCCCGGGACAGGGGGCGCTGGAAACACCATATATTTT

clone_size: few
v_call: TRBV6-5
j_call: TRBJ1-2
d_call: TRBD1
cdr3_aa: CASSTGTGFNYGYTF
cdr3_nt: TGTGCCAGCAGCACAGGGACAGGTTTTAACTATGGCTACACCTTC

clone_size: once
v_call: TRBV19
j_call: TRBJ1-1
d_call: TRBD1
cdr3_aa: CASSSQGANTEAFF
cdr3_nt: TGTGCCAGTAGTTCACAGGGGGCGAACACTGAAGCTTTCTTT

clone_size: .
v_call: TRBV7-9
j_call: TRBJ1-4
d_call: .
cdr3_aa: CASSHQVTNEKLFF
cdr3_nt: TGTGCCAGCAGCCACCAGGTCACTAATGAAAAACTGTTTTTT

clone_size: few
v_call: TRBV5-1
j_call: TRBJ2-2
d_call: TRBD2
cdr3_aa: CASSFRLAGNTGELFF
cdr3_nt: TGCGCCAGCAGCTTTCGGCTAGCGGGGAACACCGGGGAGCTGTTTTTT

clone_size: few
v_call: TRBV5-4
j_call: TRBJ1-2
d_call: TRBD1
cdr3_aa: CASSDRTGEGYTF
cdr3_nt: TGTGCCAGCAGCGATAGGACAGGGGAAGGCTACACCTTC

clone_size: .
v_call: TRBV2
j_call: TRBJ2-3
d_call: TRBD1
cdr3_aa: CASSERGPRGLGTDTQYF
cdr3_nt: TGTGCCAGCAGTGAAAGGGGGCCCAGGGGGCTCGGCACAGATACGCAGTATTTT

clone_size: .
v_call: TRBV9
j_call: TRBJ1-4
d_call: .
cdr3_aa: CASSPQNSEKLFF
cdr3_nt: TGTGCCAGCAGCCCTCAAAATAGTGAAAAACTGTTTTTT

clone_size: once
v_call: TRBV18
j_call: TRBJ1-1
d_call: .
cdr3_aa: CASSPPDKNTEAFF
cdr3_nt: TGTGCCAGCTCACCACCGGACAAGAACACTGAAGCTTTCTTT

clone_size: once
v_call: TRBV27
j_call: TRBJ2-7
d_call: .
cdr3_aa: CASSRTEDSFYEQYF
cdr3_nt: TGTGCCAGCAGCCGAACTGAGGACAGTTTCTACGAGCAGTACTTC

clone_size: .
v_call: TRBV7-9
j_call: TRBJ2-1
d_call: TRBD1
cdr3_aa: CASSSRPGTGGFSYNEQFF
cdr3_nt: TGTGCCAGCAGCTCACGACCCGGGACAGGGGGCTTCTCCTACAATGAGCAGTTCTTC

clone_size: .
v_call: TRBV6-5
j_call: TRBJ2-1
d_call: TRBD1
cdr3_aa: CASSYLGGLYEQFF
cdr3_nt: TGTGCCAGCAGTTATTTAGGGGGCCTCTATGAGCAGTTCTTC

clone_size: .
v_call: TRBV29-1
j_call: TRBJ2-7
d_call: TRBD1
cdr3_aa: CSVEGGEGTGARGQYF
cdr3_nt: TGCAGCGTTGAAGGAGGGGAAGGGACAGGGGCCAGGGGGCAGTACTTC

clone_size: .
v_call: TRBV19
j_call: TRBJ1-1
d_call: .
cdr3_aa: CASSIMSGNTEAFF
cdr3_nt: TGTGCCAGTAGTATCATGTCAGGGAACACTGAAGCTTTCTTT

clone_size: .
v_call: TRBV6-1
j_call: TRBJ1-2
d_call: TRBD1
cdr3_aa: CASSEGAGGYGYTF
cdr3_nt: TGTGCCAGCAGTGAAGGGGCAGGGGGCTATGGCTACACCTTC

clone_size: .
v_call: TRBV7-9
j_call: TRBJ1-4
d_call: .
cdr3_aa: CASSLGGDSNEKLFF
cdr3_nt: TGTGCCAGCAGCTTAGGAGGGGACTCAAATGAAAAACTGTTTTTT

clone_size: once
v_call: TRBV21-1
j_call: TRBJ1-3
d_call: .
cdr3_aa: CASSRRDRVLGGNTIYF
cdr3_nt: TGTGCCAGCAGCCGTCGGGACAGGGTATTAGGCGGAAACACCATATATTTT

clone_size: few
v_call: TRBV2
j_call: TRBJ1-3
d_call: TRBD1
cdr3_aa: CASSRQGVTISGNTIYF
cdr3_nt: TGTGCCAGCAGTCGGCAGGGGGTAACCATCTCTGGAAACACCATATATTTT

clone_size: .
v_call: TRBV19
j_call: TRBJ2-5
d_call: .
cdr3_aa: CASSIDSTGQETQYF
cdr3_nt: TGTGCCAGTAGTATAGATTCAACAGGGCAAGAGACCCAGTACTTC

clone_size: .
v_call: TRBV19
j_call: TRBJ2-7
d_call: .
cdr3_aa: CASSARGGRGYEQYF
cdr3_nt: TGTGCCAGTAGTGCCCGGGGAGGTCGGGGCTACGAGCAGTACTTC

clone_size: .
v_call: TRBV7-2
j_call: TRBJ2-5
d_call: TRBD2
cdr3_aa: CASSLTSGGWETQYF
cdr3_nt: TGTGCCAGCAGCTTGACTAGCGGGGGGTGGGAGACCCAGTACTTC

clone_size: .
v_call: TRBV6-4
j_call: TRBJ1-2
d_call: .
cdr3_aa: CASSDRSYGYTF
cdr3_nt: TGTGCCAGCAGTGACCGGTCCTATGGCTACACCTTC

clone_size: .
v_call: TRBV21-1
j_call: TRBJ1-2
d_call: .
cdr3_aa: CASSKEGTGAPYGYTF
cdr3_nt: TGTGCCAGCAGCAAAGAGGGGACAGGGGCCCCTTATGGCTACACCTTC

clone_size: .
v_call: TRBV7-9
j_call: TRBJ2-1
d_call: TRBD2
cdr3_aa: CASSLEALAGGYNEQFF
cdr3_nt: TGTGCCAGCAGCTTAGAGGCTTTGGCGGGGGGCTACAATGAGCAGTTCTTC